This is a list of T cell receptor beta chains from one sample in a study of CD8 T cells in ankylosing spondylitis. Each CDR3 protein is one row after TCRdb ran MiXCR on the 5' RACE reads. The sample contains some 400,000 distinct CDR3 sequences, under 25% of which appear only once. Sample: blood, either unsorted or a sorted T cell fraction (not recorded which). The receptors stem from a male donor with ankylosing spondylitis. CDR3s include the opening cysteine and the closing phenylalanine or tryptophan. The D gene is left open where the match is weak. The size field is filled for only some rows; it gives once, few, many or a size class.

>TRBD1|TRBV28|few|TRBJ2-7
TGTGCCAGCAGTCGAGACAGGGGGCCCATCTACGAGCAGTACTTC
CASSRDRGPIYEQYF
>.|TRBV3-1|few|TRBJ1-5
TGTGCCAGCAGCTTCGCCGAAACGGGTCAGCCCCAGCATTTT
CASSFAETGQPQHF
>.|TRBV7-2|.|TRBJ2-4
TGTGCCAGCAGCTTAGGGCCTAATACTAAAAACATTCAGTACTTC
CASSLGPNTKNIQYF
>TRBD2|TRBV6-5|few|TRBJ2-1
TGTGCCAGCAGTTTTAGACTAGCGGGAAGCTCCTACAATGAGCAGTTCTTC
CASSFRLAGSSYNEQFF
>.|TRBV24-1|few|TRBJ2-2
TGTGCCACCAGTGACCCCCCCTCAGGGACCGGGGAGCTGTTTTTT
CATSDPPSGTGELFF
>TRBD1|TRBV7-9|many|TRBJ2-1
TGTGCCAGCACCCGACAGGGAAAGGGTCAGTTCTTC
CASTRQGKGQFF
>TRBD2|TRBV4-2|.|TRBJ2-3
TGTGCCAGCAGCCGACCCCCTGGGAGCGGGAGTAGCACAGATACGCAGTATTTT
CASSRPPGSGSSTDTQYF
>.|TRBV9|few|TRBJ1-1
TGTGCCAGCAGCACCCAACAGGGAGAAGCTTTCTTT
CASSTQQGEAFF
>.|TRBV12-3/TRBV12-4|few|TRBJ2-1
TGTGCCAGCAGTTTCTGGGAGTTGAATGAGCAGTTCTTC
CASSFWELNEQFF
>.|TRBV20-1|few|TRBJ1-1
TGCAGTGCCCTCGAGCGACTGAACACTGAAGCTTTCTTT
CSALERLNTEAFF
>TRBD1|TRBV29-1|.|TRBJ2-5
TGCAGCGTTGATAGGGACAGACAAGAGACCCAGTACTTC
CSVDRDRQETQYF
>.|TRBV29-1|many|TRBJ2-7
TGCAGCGTCAAATTCCGCCAAGGGTTCTCACCCGAGCAGTACTTC
CSVKFRQGFSPEQYF
>.|TRBV19|.|TRBJ2-5
TGTGCCAGTAGTACCAGGGTGCATTTGGAGACCCAGTACTTC
CASSTRVHLETQYF
>TRBD1|TRBV28|few|TRBJ1-1
TGTGCCAGCAGTCCCGGGGGGGGACAGGGGAGCACTGAAGCTTTCTTT
CASSPGGGQGSTEAFF
>.|TRBV7-2|.|TRBJ2-5
TGTGCCAGCAGCTTAGCGAGGACCAAGGTTGAGGAGACCCAGTACTTC
CASSLARTKVEETQYF
>TRBD2|TRBV5-1|.|TRBJ2-1
TGCGCCAGCAGCTTGGGGAGGACTAGCGTTGGAAATGAGCAGTTCTTC
CASSLGRTSVGNEQFF
>.|TRBV6-5|.|TRBJ2-1
TGTGCCAGCAGTAACACAGGGAATTGGGGCCGTTCCTACAATGAGCAGTTCTTC
CASSNTGNWGRSYNEQFF
>TRBD2|TRBV20-1|few|TRBJ2-1
TGCAGTGCTAGAGAGGTAGCGGGTAAATCCTACAATGAGCAGTTCTTC
CSAREVAGKSYNEQFF
>.|TRBV19|.|TRBJ1-3
TGTGCCAGTAGTATGAACTCTGGAAACACCATATATTTT
CASSMNSGNTIYF
>.|TRBV5-1|.|TRBJ1-1
TGCGCCAGCAGCTTGGCGTGGACATCCTGGATGCCTGGGGCGAACACTGAAGCTTTCTTT
CASSLAWTSWMPGANTEAFF
>.|TRBV13|.|TRBJ1-1
TGTGCCAGCAGTCCAGGGTCGATGAACACTGAAGCTTTCTTT
CASSPGSMNTEAFF
>.|TRBV4-3|few|TRBJ1-3
TGCGCCAGCAGCCGCCGAAAAGGAGACCGCGGCTCTGGAAACACCATATATTTT
CASSRRKGDRGSGNTIYF
>.|TRBV7-3|.|TRBJ2-5
TGTGCCAGCAGCCGAGGCCCCGCCGAGACCCAGTACTTC
CASSRGPAETQYF
>TRBD1|TRBV12-3/TRBV12-4|once|TRBJ1-2
TGTGCCAGCAGACCCCCCGGGACAGGGCACTATGGCTACACCTTC
CASRPPGTGHYGYTF
>.|TRBV18|few|TRBJ1-5
TGTGCCAGCTCACCCAACAATCAGCCCCAGCATTTT
CASSPNNQPQHF
>.|TRBV7-9|.|TRBJ2-7
TGTGCCAGCAGCTTAGCGTGGGCAGGGTCTTACGAGCAGTACTTC
CASSLAWAGSYEQYF
>.|TRBV7-2|.|TRBJ2-5
TGTGCCAGCAGCGCCAGCCCCCCGGGGGAGACCCAGTACTTC
CASSASPPGETQYF
>.|TRBV12-3/TRBV12-4|few|TRBJ2-5
TGTGCCAGCAGTTTCCATTCGGACATCCAAGAGACCCAGTACTTC
CASSFHSDIQETQYF
>.|TRBV27|.|TRBJ2-3
TGTGCCAGCAGAGACGGGATTCTCACAGATACGCAGTATTTT
CASRDGILTDTQYF
>.|TRBV4-3|.|TRBJ2-7
TGCGCCAGCAGCCACAAGCCCCTAGCCGGCTCCTACGAGCAGTACTTC
CASSHKPLAGSYEQYF
>TRBD2|TRBV20-1|.|TRBJ2-1
TGCAGTGCTCGGACTAGCGGGAGCCTATACCAGCCAGATTATTCTTTTTATTCACAGTTCTTC
CSARTSGSLYQPDYSFYSQFF
>.|TRBV27|.|TRBJ2-7
TGTGCCAGCAGTTTCGGGGCTAACAACTACGAGCAGTACTTC
CASSFGANNYEQYF
>TRBD2|TRBV27|.|TRBJ2-2
TGTGCCAGCAGTTTATCTGGGGTAGCGGGAGTTACCGGGGAGCTGTTTTTT
CASSLSGVAGVTGELFF
>.|TRBV20-1|.|TRBJ2-5
TGCAGCACCAATAGGCTGGAGACCCAGTACTTC
CSTNRLETQYF